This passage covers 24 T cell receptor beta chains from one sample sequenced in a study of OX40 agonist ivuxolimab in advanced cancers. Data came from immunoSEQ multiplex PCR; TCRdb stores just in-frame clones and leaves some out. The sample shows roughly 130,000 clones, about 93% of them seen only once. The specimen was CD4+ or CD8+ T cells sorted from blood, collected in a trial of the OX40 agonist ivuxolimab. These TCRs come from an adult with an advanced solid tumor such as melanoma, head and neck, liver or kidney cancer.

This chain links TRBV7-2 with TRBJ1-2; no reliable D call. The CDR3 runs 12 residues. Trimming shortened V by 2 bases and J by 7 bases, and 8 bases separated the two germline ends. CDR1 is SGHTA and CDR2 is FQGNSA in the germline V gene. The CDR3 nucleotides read TGTGCCAGCAGCTTAAGTGTCGGTGGCTACACCTTC. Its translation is CASSLSVGGYTF.

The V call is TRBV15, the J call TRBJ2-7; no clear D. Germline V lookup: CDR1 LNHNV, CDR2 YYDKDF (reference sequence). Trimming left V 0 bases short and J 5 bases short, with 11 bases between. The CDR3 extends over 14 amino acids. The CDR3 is CATSRDLGFDEQYF. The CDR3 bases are TGTGCCACCAGCAGAGATTTAGGGTTCGACGAGCAGTACTTC. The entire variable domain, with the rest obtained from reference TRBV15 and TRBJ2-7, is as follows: DAMVIQNPRYQVTQFGKPVTLSCSQTLNHNVMYWYQQKSSQAPKLLFHYYDKDFNNEADTPDNFQSRRPNTSFCFLDIRSPGLGDTAMYLCATSRDLGFDEQYFGPGTRLTVT.

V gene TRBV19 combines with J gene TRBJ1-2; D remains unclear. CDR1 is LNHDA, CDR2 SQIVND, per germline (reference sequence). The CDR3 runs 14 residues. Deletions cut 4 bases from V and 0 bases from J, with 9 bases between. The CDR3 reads CASSRDGANYGYTF. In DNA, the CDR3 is TGTGCCAGTAGTAGAGACGGCGCTAACTATGGCTACACCTTC. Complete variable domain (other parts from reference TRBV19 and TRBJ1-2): DGGITQSPKYLFRKEGQNVTLSCEQNLNHDAMYWYRQDPGQGLRLIYYSQIVNDFQKGDIAEGYSVSREKKESFPLTVTSAQKNPTAFYLCASSRDGANYGYTFGSGTRLTVV.

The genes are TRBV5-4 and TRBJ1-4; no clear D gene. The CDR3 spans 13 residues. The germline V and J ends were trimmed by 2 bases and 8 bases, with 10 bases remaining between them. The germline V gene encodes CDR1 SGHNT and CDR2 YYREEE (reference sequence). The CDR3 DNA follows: TGTGCCAGCAGCTTAAGGACGGTCGAAAAACTGTTTTTT. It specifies CASSLRTVEKLFF.

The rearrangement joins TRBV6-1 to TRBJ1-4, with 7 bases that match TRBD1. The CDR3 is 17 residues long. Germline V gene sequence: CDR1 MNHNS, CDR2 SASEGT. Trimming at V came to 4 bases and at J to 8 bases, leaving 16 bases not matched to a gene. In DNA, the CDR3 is TGTGCCAGCAGTGGTAGTTCGACAGGGCTGCGGGGAGAAAAACTGTTTTTT. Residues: CASSGSSTGLRGEKLFF.

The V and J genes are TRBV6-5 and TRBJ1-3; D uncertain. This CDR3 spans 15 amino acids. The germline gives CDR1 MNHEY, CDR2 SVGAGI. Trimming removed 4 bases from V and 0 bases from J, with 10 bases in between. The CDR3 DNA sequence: TGTGCCAGCAGTTTGGACGGAAACTCTGGAAACACCATATATTTT. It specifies CASSLDGNSGNTIYF.

CDR3 DNA: TGTGCCAGCAGCTTAGCCAGGGCTCAGCCCCAGCATTTT. Its protein product is CASSLARAQPQHF. The V gene is TRBV7-2, the J gene TRBJ1-5, with TRBD1 as a possible D gene (5 bases). The V gene's germline CDR1 is SGHTA and CDR2 FQGNSA. V was shortened by 0 bases and J by 6 bases, with 6 bases between the two germline ends. This CDR3 is built from 13 residues.

In DNA form, the CDR3 reads TGCGCCAGCTCCGCCGGCTCCTACGAGCAGTACTTC. Its protein is CASSAGSYEQYF. The genes are TRBV10-1 and TRBJ2-7; D remains unclear. Trimming pared 8 bases from V and 0 bases from J, leaving 8 bases between. Germline loops: CDR1 WNHNN, CDR2 SYGVQD (reference sequence). The CDR3 has 12 amino acids.

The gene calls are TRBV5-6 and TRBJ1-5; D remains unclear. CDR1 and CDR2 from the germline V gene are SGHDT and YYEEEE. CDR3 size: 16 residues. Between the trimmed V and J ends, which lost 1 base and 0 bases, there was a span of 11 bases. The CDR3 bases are TGTGCCAGCAGCTTGAGGGCAGCCCTTAGCAATCAGCCCCAGCATTTT. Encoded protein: CASSLRAALSNQPQHF.

The CDR3 spells CASSLPGANQPQHF. Written as DNA, the CDR3 is TGTGCCAGCAGCCTCCCGGGGGCGAATCAGCCCCAGCATTTT. The chain joins TRBV7-2 to TRBJ1-5; tentatively, D is TRBD1 (6 bases). V was pared by 5 bases and J by 4 bases, with 12 bases between. Germline CDR1 reads SGHTA; CDR2 reads FQGNSA. The CDR3 spans 14 residues.

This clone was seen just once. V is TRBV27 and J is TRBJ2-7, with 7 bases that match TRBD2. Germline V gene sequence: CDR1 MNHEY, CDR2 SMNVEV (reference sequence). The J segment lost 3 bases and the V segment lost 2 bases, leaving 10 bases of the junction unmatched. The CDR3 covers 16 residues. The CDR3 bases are TGTGCCAGCAGTTTAGGGACTACCTTCACCAGCTACGAGCAGTACTTC. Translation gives CASSLGTTFTSYEQYF.

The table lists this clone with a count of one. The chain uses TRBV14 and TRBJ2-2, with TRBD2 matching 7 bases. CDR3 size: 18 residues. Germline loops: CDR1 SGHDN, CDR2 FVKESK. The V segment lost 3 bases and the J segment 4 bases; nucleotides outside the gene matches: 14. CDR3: CASSQNRLRERGTGELFF. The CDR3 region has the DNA TGTGCCAGCAGCCAGAATCGACTGCGGGAGCGGGGCACCGGGGAGCTGTTTTTT.

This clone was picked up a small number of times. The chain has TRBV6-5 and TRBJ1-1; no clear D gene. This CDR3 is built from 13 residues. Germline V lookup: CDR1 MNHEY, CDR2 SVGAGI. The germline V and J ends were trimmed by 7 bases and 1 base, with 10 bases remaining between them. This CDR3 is CASNIGRNTEAFF. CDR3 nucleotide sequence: TGTGCCAGCAATATTGGCAGGAACACTGAAGCTTTCTTT.

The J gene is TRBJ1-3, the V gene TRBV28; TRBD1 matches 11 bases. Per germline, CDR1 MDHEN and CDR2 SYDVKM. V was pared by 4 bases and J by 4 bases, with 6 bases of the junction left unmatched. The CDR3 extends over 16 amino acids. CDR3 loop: CASSSGTGGLGNTIYF. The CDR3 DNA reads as TGTGCCAGCAGTTCCGGGACAGGGGGGCTAGGAAACACCATATATTTT. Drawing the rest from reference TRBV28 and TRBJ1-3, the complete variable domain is DVKVTQSSRYLVKRTGEKVFLECVQDMDHENMFWYRQDPGLGLRLIYFSYDVKMKEKGDIPEGYSVSREKKERFSLILESASTNQTSMYLCASSSGTGGLGNTIYFGEGSWLTVV.

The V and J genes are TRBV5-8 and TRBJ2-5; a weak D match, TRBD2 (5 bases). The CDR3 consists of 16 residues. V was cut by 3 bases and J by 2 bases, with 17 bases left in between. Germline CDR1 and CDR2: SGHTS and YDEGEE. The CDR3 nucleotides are TGTGCCAGCAGCTCCGGGAAGGGAACTCCACAAGAGACCCAGTACTTC. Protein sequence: CASSSGKGTPQETQYF.

This chain's CDR3 is CASSLAGQGVHEQYF. CDR3 bases: TGTGCCAGCAGCTTAGCGGGACAGGGGGTCCACGAGCAGTACTTC. The V gene is TRBV7-6, the J gene TRBJ2-7; 11 bases align to TRBD1. CDR3 size: 15 residues. Trimming took 0 bases from V and 5 from J; bases not matched to a gene: 3. Germline V gene sequence: CDR1 SGHVS, CDR2 FNYEAQ.

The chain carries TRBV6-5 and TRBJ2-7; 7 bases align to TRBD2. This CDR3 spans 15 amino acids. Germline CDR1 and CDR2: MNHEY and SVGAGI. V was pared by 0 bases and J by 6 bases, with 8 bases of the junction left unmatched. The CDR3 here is CASSYSWTSNGEQYF. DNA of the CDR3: TGTGCCAGCAGTTACTCTTGGACTAGTAACGGCGAGCAGTACTTC.

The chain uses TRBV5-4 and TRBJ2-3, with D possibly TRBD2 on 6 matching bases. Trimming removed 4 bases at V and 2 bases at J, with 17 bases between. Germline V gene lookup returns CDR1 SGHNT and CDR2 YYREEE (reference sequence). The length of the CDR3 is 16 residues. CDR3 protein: CASSRRRTTNTDTQYF. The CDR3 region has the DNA TGTGCCAGCAGCCGACGGCGGACTACCAACACAGATACGCAGTATTTT. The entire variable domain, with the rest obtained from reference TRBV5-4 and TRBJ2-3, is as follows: ETGVTQSPTHLIKTRGQQVTLRCSSQSGHNTVSWYQQALGQGPQFIFQYYREEENGRGNFPPRFSGLQFPNYSSELNVNALELDDSALYLCASSRRRTTNTDTQYFGPGTRLTVL.

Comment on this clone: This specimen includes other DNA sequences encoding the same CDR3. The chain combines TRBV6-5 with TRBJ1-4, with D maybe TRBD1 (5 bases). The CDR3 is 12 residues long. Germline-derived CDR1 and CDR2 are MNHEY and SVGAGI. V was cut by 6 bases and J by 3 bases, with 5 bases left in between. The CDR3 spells CASSRANEKLFF. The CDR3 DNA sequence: TGTGCCAGCAGCAGGGCTAATGAAAAACTGTTTTTT.

The DNA of the CDR3 is TGTGCCAGCATTTACGCGAACACCGGGGAGCTGTTTTTT. Amino acid sequence: CASIYANTGELFF. The gene calls are TRBV6-1 and TRBJ2-2; no clear D gene. The V gene lost 7 bases and the J gene lost 0 bases, with 6 bases spanning the gap. CDR1 is MNHNS, CDR2 SASEGT, per germline. This CDR3 spans 13 amino acids.

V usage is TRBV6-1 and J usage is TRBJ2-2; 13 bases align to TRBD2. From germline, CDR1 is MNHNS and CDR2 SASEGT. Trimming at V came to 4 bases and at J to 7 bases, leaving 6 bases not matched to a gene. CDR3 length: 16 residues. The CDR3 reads CASSGLAGGSGGELFF. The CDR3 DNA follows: TGTGCCAGCAGTGGACTAGCGGGGGGTAGTGGCGGGGAGCTGTTTTTT.

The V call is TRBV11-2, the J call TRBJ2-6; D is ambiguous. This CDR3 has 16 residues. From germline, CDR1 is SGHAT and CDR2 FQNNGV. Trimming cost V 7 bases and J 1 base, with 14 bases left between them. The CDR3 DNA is TGTGCCAGCAACTTCAGAGGTCTTTCTGGGGCCAACGTCCTGACTTTC. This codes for CASNFRGLSGANVLTF.

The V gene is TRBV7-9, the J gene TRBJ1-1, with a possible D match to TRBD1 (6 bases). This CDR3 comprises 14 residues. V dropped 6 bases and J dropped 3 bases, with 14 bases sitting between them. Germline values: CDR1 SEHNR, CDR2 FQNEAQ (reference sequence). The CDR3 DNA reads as TGTGCCAGCAGTCGGTGGGGGGCGGACACTGAAGCTTTCTTT. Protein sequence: CASSRWGADTEAFF.

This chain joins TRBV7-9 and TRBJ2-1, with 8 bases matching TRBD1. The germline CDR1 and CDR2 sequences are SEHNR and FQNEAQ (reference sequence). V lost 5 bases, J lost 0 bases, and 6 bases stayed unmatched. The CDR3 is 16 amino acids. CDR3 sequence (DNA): TGTGCCAGCAGCACAGGAGGGACAGGCTCCTACAATGAGCAGTTCTTC. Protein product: CASSTGGTGSYNEQFF.